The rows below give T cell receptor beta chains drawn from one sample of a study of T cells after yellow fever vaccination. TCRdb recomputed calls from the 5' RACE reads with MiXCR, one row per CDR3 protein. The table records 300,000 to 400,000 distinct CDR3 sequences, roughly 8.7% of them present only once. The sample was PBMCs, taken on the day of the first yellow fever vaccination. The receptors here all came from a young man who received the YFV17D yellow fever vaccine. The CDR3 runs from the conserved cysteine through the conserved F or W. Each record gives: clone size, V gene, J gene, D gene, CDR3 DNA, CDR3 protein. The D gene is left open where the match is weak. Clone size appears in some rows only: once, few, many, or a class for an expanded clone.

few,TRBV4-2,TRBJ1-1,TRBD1,TGTGCCAGCAGCTACGGGACAGGGGAGGCCACTGAAGCTTTCTTT,CASSYGTGEATEAFF
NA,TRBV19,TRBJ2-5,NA,TGTGTCGTAGAGACCCAGTACTTC,CVVETQYF
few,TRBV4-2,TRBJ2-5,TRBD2,TGTGCCAGCAGAGCGCACCGGACTAGCGGGGGGGCCCGGGACAAAGAGACCCAGTACTTC,CASRAHRTSGGARDKETQYF
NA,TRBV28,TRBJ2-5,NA,TGTGCCAGCGGAGGAGACAGTCAAGAGACCCAGTACTTC,CASGGDSQETQYF
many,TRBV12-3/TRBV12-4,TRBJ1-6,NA,TGTGCCAGCAGTACCAGGGAATATAATTCACCCCTCCACTTT,CASSTREYNSPLHF
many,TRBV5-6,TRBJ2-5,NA,TGTGCCAGCAGTCGGCCCCGGGGGCAAGAGACCCAGTACTTC,CASSRPRGQETQYF
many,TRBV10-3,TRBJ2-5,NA,TGTGCCATCAGTGAGGGAGAGACCCAGTACTTC,CAISEGETQYF
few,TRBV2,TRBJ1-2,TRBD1,TGTGCCAGCCTGAATCCCGGGACAGCTTCGGTCTACACCTTC,CASLNPGTASVYTF
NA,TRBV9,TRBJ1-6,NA,TGTGCCAGCAGCAACGATTCACCCCTCCACTTT,CASSNDSPLHF
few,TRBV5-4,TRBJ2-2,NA,TGTGCCAGCAGCTTGGCTAAAGGGCTCGGGGAGCTGTTTTTT,CASSLAKGLGELFF
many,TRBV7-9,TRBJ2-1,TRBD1,TGTGCCAGCAGCTCCGGGACAGGGTTTCATGAGCAGTTCTTC,CASSSGTGFHEQFF
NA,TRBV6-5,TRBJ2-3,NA,TGTGCCAGCAGTTACAGGAGCGGGTACACAGATACGCAGTATTTT,CASSYRSGYTDTQYF
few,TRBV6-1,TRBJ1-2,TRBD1,TGTGCCAGCCACAGGGGGAATAACTATGGCTACACCTTC,CASHRGNNYGYTF
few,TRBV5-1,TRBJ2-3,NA,TGCGCCAGCTCACAAGGGGCGGGGGCGCTTATGGATACGCAGTATTTT,CASSQGAGALMDTQYF
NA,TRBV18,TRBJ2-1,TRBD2,TGTGCCAGCTCACCTCTAGCGGGGGGGCTTGATGAGCAGTTCTTC,CASSPLAGGLDEQFF
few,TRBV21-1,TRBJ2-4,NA,TGTGCCAGCAGCAAAGGGACCCAAGGGGCCAAAAACATTCAGTACTTC,CASSKGTQGAKNIQYF
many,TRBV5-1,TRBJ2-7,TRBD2,TGCGCCAGCAGCACGGGGGGCTCCTACGAGCAGTACTTC,CASSTGGSYEQYF
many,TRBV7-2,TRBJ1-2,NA,TGTGCCAGCAGCTTAGACAGGGCTCCCTATGGCTACACCTTC,CASSLDRAPYGYTF
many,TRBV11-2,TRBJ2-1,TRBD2,TGTGCCAGCAGCTTAGTAGGGAGGGGTCTTAGCTCCTACAATGAGCAGTTCTTC,CASSLVGRGLSSYNEQFF
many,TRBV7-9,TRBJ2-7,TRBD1,TGTGCCAGCAGCCCTATCTTCGACAGGGCACTCCACGAGCAGTACTTC,CASSPIFDRALHEQYF
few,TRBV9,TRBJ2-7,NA,TGTGCCAGCAGCGTAGGAGGGGACGCCTACGAGCAGTACTTC,CASSVGGDAYEQYF
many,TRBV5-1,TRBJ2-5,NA,TGCGCCAGCAGCTTGGAGGGCAGGGGAGAGACCCAGTACTTC,CASSLEGRGETQYF